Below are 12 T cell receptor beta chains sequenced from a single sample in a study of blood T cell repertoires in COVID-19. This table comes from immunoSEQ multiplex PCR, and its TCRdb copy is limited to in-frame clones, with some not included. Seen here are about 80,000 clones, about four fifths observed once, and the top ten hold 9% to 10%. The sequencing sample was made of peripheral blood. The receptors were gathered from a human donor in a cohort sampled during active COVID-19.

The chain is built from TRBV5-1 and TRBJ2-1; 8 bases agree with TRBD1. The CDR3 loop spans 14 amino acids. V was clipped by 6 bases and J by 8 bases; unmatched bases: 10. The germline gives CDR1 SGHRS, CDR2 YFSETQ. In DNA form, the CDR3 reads TGCGCCAGCACAGGACAGGGTGTTAAAGATGAGCAGTTCTTC. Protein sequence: CASTGQGVKDEQFF.

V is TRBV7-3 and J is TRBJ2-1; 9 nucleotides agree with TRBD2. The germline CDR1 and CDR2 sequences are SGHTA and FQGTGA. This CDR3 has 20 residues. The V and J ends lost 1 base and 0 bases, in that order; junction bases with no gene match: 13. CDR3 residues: CASSLRPSGTPSSSYNEQFF. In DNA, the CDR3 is TGTGCCAGCAGCTTAAGACCTAGCGGGACCCCCTCGAGCTCCTACAATGAGCAGTTCTTC.

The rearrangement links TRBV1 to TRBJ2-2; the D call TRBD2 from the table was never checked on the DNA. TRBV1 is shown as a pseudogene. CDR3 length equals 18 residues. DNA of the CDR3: TGCACCAGCAGCCAAGATAGGAAACTAGCGGGGCTCACCGGGGAGCTGTTTTTT. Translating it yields CTSSQDRKLAGLTGELFF.

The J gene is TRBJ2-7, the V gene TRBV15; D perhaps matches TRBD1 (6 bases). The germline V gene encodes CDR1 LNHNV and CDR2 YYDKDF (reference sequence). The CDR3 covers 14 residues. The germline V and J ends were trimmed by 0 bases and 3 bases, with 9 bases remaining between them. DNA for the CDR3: TGTGCCACCAGCAGAGACTTACAGGGCTACGAGCAGTACTTC. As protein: CATSRDLQGYEQYF.

CDR3 nucleotide sequence: TGTGCCAGCAGCTTTAGCGGGGACTCCTACAATGAGCAGTTCTTC. Translated, it gives CASSFSGDSYNEQFF. The V gene is TRBV7-2, the J gene TRBJ2-1; TRBD2 matches 8 bases. The CDR3 covers 15 residues. V lost 3 bases to trimming and J lost 0 bases; unmatched junction nucleotides: 1. The germline gives CDR1 SGHTA, CDR2 FQGNSA.

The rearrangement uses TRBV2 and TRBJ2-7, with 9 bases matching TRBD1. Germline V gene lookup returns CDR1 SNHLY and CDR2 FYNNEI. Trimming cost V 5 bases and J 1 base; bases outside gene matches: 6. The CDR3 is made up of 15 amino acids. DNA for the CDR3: TGTGCCAGCAGTCAGGGGACAGGGTTGTCCTACGAGCAGTACTTC. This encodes CASSQGTGLSYEQYF.

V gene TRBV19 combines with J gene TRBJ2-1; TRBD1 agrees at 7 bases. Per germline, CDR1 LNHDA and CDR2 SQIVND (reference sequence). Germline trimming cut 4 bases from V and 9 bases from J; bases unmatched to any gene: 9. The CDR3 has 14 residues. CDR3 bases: TGTGCCAGTAGTACGACAGGGCCGTTGGGTGAGCAGTTCTTC. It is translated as CASSTTGPLGEQFF.

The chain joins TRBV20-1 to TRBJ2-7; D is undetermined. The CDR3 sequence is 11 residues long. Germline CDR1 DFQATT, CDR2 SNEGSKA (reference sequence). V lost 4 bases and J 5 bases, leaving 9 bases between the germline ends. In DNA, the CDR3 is TGCAGTGCTACTAAGAATAACGAGCAGTACTTC. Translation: CSATKNNEQYF.

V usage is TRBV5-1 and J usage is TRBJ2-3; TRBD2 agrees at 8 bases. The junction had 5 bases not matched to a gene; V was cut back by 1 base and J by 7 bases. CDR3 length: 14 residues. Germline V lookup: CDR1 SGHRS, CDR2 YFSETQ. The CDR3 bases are TGCGCCAGCAGCTTGACTAGCGGTGGGAATACGCAGTATTTT. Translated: CASSLTSGGNTQYF. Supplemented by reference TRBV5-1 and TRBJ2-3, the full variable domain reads KAGVTQTPRYLIKTRGQQVTLSCSPISGHRSVSWYQQTPGQGLQFLFEYFSETQRNKGNFPGRFSGRQFSNSRSEMNVSTLELGDSALYLCASSLTSGGNTQYFGPGTRLTVL.

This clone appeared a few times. In DNA form, the CDR3 reads TGTGCCAGCAGCTTAGGGGGTAGCGGGAAATACAATGAGCAGTTCTTC. Amino acid sequence: CASSLGGSGKYNEQFF. The genes are TRBV11-3 and TRBJ2-1; TRBD2 matches at 8 bases. Germline V gene lookup returns CDR1 SGHNT and CDR2 YENEEA. The CDR3 runs to 16 residues. V lost 1 base and J lost 4; bases outside the gene matches: 6.

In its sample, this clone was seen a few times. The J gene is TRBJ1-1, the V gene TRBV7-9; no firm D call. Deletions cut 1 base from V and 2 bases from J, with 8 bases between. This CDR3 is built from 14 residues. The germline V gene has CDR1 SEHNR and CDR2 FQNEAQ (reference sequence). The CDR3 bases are TGTGCCAGCAGCTTAGGGCAGGCCAACACTGAAGCTTTCTTT. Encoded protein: CASSLGQANTEAFF. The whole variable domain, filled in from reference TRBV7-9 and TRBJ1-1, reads DTGVSQNPRHKITKRGQNVTFRCDPISEHNRLYWYRQTLGQGPEFLTYFQNEAQLEKSRLLSDRFSAERPKGSFSTLEIQRTEQGDSAMYLCASSLGQANTEAFFGQGTRLTVV.

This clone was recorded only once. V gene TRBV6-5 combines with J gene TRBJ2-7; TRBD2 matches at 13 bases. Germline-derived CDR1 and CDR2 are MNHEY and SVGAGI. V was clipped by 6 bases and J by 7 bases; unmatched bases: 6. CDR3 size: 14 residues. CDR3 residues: CASRRTSGREEQYF. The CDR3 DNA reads TGTGCCAGCAGGAGGACTAGCGGGAGAGAAGAGCAGTACTTC.